What follows are 18 T cell receptor beta chains derived from one specimen sequenced in a study of blood T cell repertoires in COVID-19. TCRdb's copy holds only in-frame clones and misses some; the assay was immunoSEQ multiplex PCR. The sample gives over 45,000 clones, 82% of which show up once; roughly 7% is in the top ten. The specimen sequenced was peripheral blood. These receptors all come from a man aged 40-49 years with acute or convalescent COVID-19.

This clone has a single count. This chain joins TRBV6-5 and TRBJ2-5, with TRBD1 as a possible D gene (6 bases). CDR1 and CDR2 from the germline V gene are MNHEY and SVGAGI. The CDR3 runs 12 residues. V was shortened by 10 bases and J by 5 bases, with 14 bases between the two germline ends. The CDR3, as DNA: TGTGCCACCAGGGGCTCCACTGAGACCCAGTACTTC. It translates to CATRGSTETQYF.

As DNA, the CDR3 is TGTGCCAGCTCCCGGGACAGACAAGAGACCCAGTACTTC. As protein: CASSRDRQETQYF. The chain uses TRBV18 and TRBJ2-5; 7 bases match TRBD1. V shed 6 bases, J shed 2 bases, and the junction held 3 bases outside the gene matches. Germline V gene sequence: CDR1 KGHSH, CDR2 LQKENI. The CDR3 is 13 amino acids. The entire variable domain, with the rest obtained from reference TRBV18 and TRBJ2-5, is as follows: NAGVMQNPRHLVRRRGQEARLRCSPMKGHSHVYWYRQLPEEGLKFMVYLQKENIIDESGMPKERFSAEFPKEGPSILRIQQVVRGDSAAYFCASSRDRQETQYFGPGTRLLVL.

The chain has TRBV5-1 and TRBJ2-7; 10 bases are shared with TRBD1. The CDR3 runs 14 residues. Germline V gene data show CDR1 as SGHRS and CDR2 as YFSETQ. V shed 4 bases and J 6 bases; nucleotides not matched to a gene: 7. CDR3 loop: CASSPTGGSLEQYF. CDR3 nucleotides: TGCGCCAGCAGCCCGACAGGGGGCTCCCTCGAGCAGTACTTC.

This clone was picked up a small number of times. The chain has TRBV7-9 and TRBJ1-1; TRBD1 aligns across 10 bases. V lost 1 base, J lost 4 bases, and 3 bases stayed unmatched. Germline V CDR1 and CDR2: SEHNR, FQNEAQ (reference sequence). CDR3 size: 15 residues. CDR3 DNA sequence: TGTGCCAGCAGCTTAGGGGACAGGGGAGGCACTGAAGCTTTCTTT. Encoded protein: CASSLGDRGGTEAFF.

This chain joins TRBV28 and TRBJ2-1; unclear D gene. The germline V gene encodes CDR1 MDHEN and CDR2 SYDVKM. This CDR3 is built from 15 residues. V dropped 3 bases and J dropped 4 bases, with 13 bases sitting between them. CDR3 residues: CASSFSLRSYNEQFF. DNA of the CDR3: TGTGCCAGCAGTTTTTCCCTACGGAGTTACAATGAGCAGTTCTTC.

The V gene is TRBV27, the J gene TRBJ1-2; no reliable D call. V was clipped by 6 bases and J by 0 bases, with 8 bases between them. The CDR3 is made up of 13 amino acids. Germline values: CDR1 MNHEY, CDR2 SMNVEV (reference sequence). The CDR3 DNA follows: TGTGCCAGCAGGGTATCAGCTAACTATGGCTACACCTTC. Its protein is CASRVSANYGYTF.

This clone was seen only once. The rearrangement joins TRBV11-2 to TRBJ1-2; TRBD1 is a possible D gene (6 bases). Germline CDR1 is SGHAT and CDR2 is FQNNGV. V was cut by 4 bases and J by 7 bases, with 13 bases left in between. This CDR3 spans 13 amino acids. CDR3 DNA: TGTGCCAGCAGCTCCCATCCCAGGGGTGGCTACACCTTC. Translating gives CASSSHPRGGYTF.

V is TRBV5-4 and J is TRBJ1-2, with 7 bases matching TRBD1. After removal of 4 bases from V and 8 bases from J, the junction contained 17 bases not matched to a gene. The CDR3 runs to 16 residues. Germline V gives CDR1 SGHNT, CDR2 YYREEE (reference sequence). In DNA, the CDR3 is TGTGCCAGCAGCCTCCCTATAGGCAGGGGGAATGGGGGCTACACCTTC. Its translation is CASSLPIGRGNGGYTF. The variable domain in full, completed from reference TRBV5-4 and TRBJ1-2, reads ETGVTQSPTHLIKTRGQQVTLRCSSQSGHNTVSWYQQALGQGPQFIFQYYREEENGRGNFPPRFSGLQFPNYSSELNVNALELDDSALYLCASSLPIGRGNGGYTFGSGTRLTVV.

J is TRBJ2-3 and V is TRBV5-5, with D tentatively TRBD2 (6 bases). V dropped 1 base and J dropped 0 bases, with 12 bases sitting between them. The CDR3 runs to 16 residues. Germline CDR1 SGHKS, CDR2 YYEKEE (reference sequence). The CDR3: CASSLLEGSSTDTQYF. The CDR3 coding sequence is TGTGCCAGCAGCTTGTTGGAGGGGTCTAGCACAGATACGCAGTATTTT.

This chain joins TRBV24-1 and TRBJ1-6; TRBD1 is a possible D gene (6 bases). The CDR3 consists of 15 residues. The ends were cut back, 9 bases at V and 6 bases at J, with 17 bases in the middle. Germline V CDR1 and CDR2: KGHDR, SFDVKD. CDR3 loop: CATPWVGASNSPLHF. The DNA for the CDR3 is TGTGCCACCCCTTGGGTGGGGGCAAGTAATTCACCCCTCCACTTT.

This clone showed up just once. The chain uses TRBV19 and TRBJ2-5; 10 bases align to TRBD1. V shed 1 base and J 5 bases; nucleotides not matched to a gene: 1. CDR1 LNHDA and CDR2 SQIVND come from the germline V gene (reference sequence). CDR3 length: 14 amino acids. CDR3 DNA: TGTGCCAGTAGTATAGGGACAGGGGGGGAGACCCAGTACTTC. As protein: CASSIGTGGETQYF. Full variable domain (outside the CDR3, taken from reference TRBV19 and TRBJ2-5): DGGITQSPKYLFRKEGQNVTLSCEQNLNHDAMYWYRQDPGQGLRLIYYSQIVNDFQKGDIAEGYSVSREKKESFPLTVTSAQKNPTAFYLCASSIGTGGETQYFGPGTRLLVL.

The genes are TRBV6-5 and TRBJ1-4; the match to TRBD1 covers 8 bases. CDR1 is MNHEY and CDR2 is SVGAGI in the germline V gene. J was trimmed by 3 bases and V by 6 bases; bases with no gene match: 3. The CDR3 length is 14 residues. The CDR3 loop reads CASSRDRSNEKLFF. The CDR3 DNA follows: TGTGCCAGCAGCCGGGACAGGTCTAATGAAAAACTGTTTTTT.

V usage is TRBV7-2 and J usage is TRBJ2-1; 13 bases line up with TRBD2. The length of the CDR3 is 17 residues. CDR1 and CDR2 (germline): SGHTA, FQGNSA. With 5 bases clipped from V and 12 bases from J, the junction kept 16 bases outside the gene matches. The CDR3 is CASSAGGLAGLLYPQFF. As DNA, the CDR3 is TGTGCCAGCAGCGCCGGGGGACTAGCGGGGCTTTTGTATCCGCAGTTCTTC.

The chain carries TRBV30 and TRBJ1-2; the match to TRBD1 covers 8 bases. The CDR3 sequence is 14 residues long. V gave up 4 bases and J gave up 2 bases; unmatched junction bases: 6. From germline, CDR1 is GTSNPN and CDR2 SVGIG (reference sequence). This CDR3 reads CAWMRQGINYGYTF. The CDR3 DNA reads as TGTGCCTGGATGAGACAGGGGATCAACTATGGCTACACCTTC.

The gene calls are TRBV12-3 or TRBV12-4 and TRBJ2-3; 7 bases map to TRBD1. V gave up 6 bases and J gave up 6 bases; unmatched junction bases: 3. This CDR3 region has 12 residues. In DNA form, the CDR3 reads TGTGCCAGCAGGACAGGGTTGGATACGCAGTATTTT. The encoded protein is CASRTGLDTQYF.

The chain couples TRBV5-1 to TRBJ1-6; D is uncertain. From germline, CDR1 is SGHRS and CDR2 YFSETQ. This CDR3 has 16 amino acids. The germline V and J ends were trimmed by 1 base and 5 bases, with 13 bases remaining between them. CDR3 nucleotide sequence: TGCGCCAGCAGCTTGTCGGGAGCTACGAATAATTCACCCCTCCACTTT. As protein: CASSLSGATNNSPLHF.

The chain has TRBV7-2 and TRBJ1-1, with D maybe TRBD1 (6 bases). The CDR3 runs to 16 residues. V lost 2 bases, J lost 1 base, and 14 bases lay in between. Germline-derived CDR1 and CDR2 are SGHTA and FQGNSA. The CDR3 DNA sequence: TGTGCCAGCAGCTTAAGGTCAGGGGTGGGGAACACTGAAGCTTTCTTT. It yields the protein CASSLRSGVGNTEAFF. Full variable domain (remainder filled in from reference TRBV7-2 and TRBJ1-1): GAGVSQSPSNKVTEKGKDVELRCDPISGHTALYWYRQSLGQGLEFLIYFQGNSAPDKSGLPSDRFSAERTGGSVSTLTIQRTQQEDSAVYLCASSLRSGVGNTEAFFGQGTRLTVV.

The chain carries TRBV6-6 and TRBJ1-2; no clear D gene. V was cut by 11 bases and J by 0 bases, with 7 bases left in between. The CDR3 runs to 11 residues. CDR1 MNHNY and CDR2 SVGAGI come from the germline V gene (reference sequence). CDR3 DNA: TGTGCCGTAGGAGCTAACTATGGCTACACCTTC. Translating it yields CAVGANYGYTF.